This passage covers 2 T cell receptor beta chains from one sample sequenced in a study of ipilimumab plus nivolumab after autologous stem cell transplantation. The method was immunoSEQ multiplex PCR; TCRdb's version includes in-frame clones alone and lacks a portion of them. The table includes some 87,000 clones, around 80% detected once. This sample comprised PBMCs, obtained in a trial of ipilimumab plus nivolumab as post-transplant consolidation. Receptors were obtained from a male donor with diffuse large B-cell lymphoma.

The chain couples TRBV7-9 to TRBJ1-3; D unclear. With 5 bases removed from V and 4 bases from J, the gap between germline ends came to 15 bases. The CDR3 is made up of 15 amino acids. Germline CDR1 and CDR2: SEHNR and FQNEAQ (reference sequence). This chain's CDR3 is CASSPPLDGGNTIYF. CDR3 DNA: TGTGCCAGCAGCCCACCATTGGATGGGGGAAACACCATATATTTT.

This clone was detected only once. The genes are TRBV7-2 and TRBJ2-7, with a tentative D call TRBD2 (5 bases). Trimming removed 4 bases from V and 10 bases from J, with 17 bases in between. Germline CDR1 SGHTA, CDR2 FQGNSA. This CDR3 has 13 amino acids. This CDR3 is CASSSPRVAGQYF. CDR3 nucleotide sequence: TGTGCCAGCAGCTCTCCGCGGGTGGCTGGCCAGTACTTC. The full variable domain, completed using reference TRBV7-2 and TRBJ2-7, is GAGVSQSPSNKVTEKGKDVELRCDPISGHTALYWYRQSLGQGLEFLIYFQGNSAPDKSGLPSDRFSAERTGGSVSTLTIQRTQQEDSAVYLCASSSPRVAGQYFGPGTRLTVT.